This entry features one T cell receptor (beta chain) sequence. Its antigen is currently unknown. The data were obtained in a study of T cell responses to AZD1222 COVID-19 vaccine. The data were produced by immunoSEQ multiplex PCR, yet TCRdb's version contains in-frame clones alone and is incomplete. The table has some 130,000 clones, about 90% seen once; the top ten hold roughly 2%. Study results and limitations: Females outnumbered males among donors, who were mostly white British; clonal diversity was possibly underestimated. Distributed over spike, vaccine-associated CD4 TCRs predominated at 160-218 and 743-854.

This CDR3 spans 14 amino acids. Looked up from germline, CDR1 is MNHEY and CDR2 is SVGEGT. V was trimmed by 2 bases and J by 2 bases, leaving 7 bases between them. V is TRBV6-2 or TRBV6-3 and J is TRBJ2-1; the D gene is possibly TRBD2 (6 bases). This sequence was found in an adult in good health. This material consisted of peripheral blood, taken on day 0 of AZD1222 vaccination. The CDR3 nucleotides are TGTGCCAGCAGTTACGGCGGGGCCTACAATGAGCAGTTCTTC. Translated, it gives CASSYGGAYNEQFF.